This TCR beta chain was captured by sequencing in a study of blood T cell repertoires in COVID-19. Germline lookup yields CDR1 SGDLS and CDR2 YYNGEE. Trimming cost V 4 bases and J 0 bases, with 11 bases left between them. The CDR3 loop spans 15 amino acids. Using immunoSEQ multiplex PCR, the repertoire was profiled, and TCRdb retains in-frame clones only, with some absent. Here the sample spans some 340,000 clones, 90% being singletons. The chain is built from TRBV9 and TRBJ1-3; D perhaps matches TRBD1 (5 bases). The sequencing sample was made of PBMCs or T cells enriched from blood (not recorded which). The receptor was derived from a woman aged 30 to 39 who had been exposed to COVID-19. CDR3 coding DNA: TGTGCCAGCAGCCCCCGGGGGAGCTCTGGAAACACCATATATTTT. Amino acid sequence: CASSPRGSSGNTIYF.